The clone carrying this TCR beta chain was seen ten or more times. Generation of TCR beta libraries employed quantitative 5'-RACE incorporating molecular barcodes. TCRdb re-analysed the 5' RACE reads in MiXCR, keeping a single row per CDR3 protein. The top ten hold approximately 6% of the sample, which has about 150,000 distinct CDR3 sequences, approximately 32% seen once. The data derive from a study of CD8 T cells in ankylosing spondylitis. With 3 bases removed from V and 7 bases from J, the gap between germline ends came to 7 bases. Germline V gives CDR1 LGHNA, CDR2 YNFKEQ. This CDR3 region has 11 residues.

The genes are TRBV4-2 and TRBJ2-7, with D perhaps TRBD1 (5 bases). This TCR was recovered from a male donor with ankylosing spondylitis. Sequenced: synovial fluid, either unsorted or a sorted T cell fraction (not recorded which). CDR3 amino acids: CASSQGQEQYF. For the CDR3, the DNA is TGTGCCAGCAGCCAGGGGCAAGAGCAGTACTTC.